This T cell receptor (beta chain) was documented in a study of cytomegalovirus exposure and HLA in healthy donors. Healthy bone marrow donors supplied every sample. Primers for the PCR totalled 60 Vbeta and 13 Jbeta. Sequenced by immunoSEQ multiplex PCR; TCRdb stores in-frame clones only, minus some. The sample has 150,000 to 200,000 clones. The length of the CDR3 is 14 residues. Germline CDR1 WNHNN, CDR2 SYGVQD (reference sequence). The V segment lost 6 bases and the J segment 4 bases; nucleotides outside the gene matches: 8. This receptor was obtained from a man between 25 and 39 years old in good health and CMV-seronegative. The source material was PBMCs. The rearrangement joins TRBV10-1 to TRBJ2-5, with 7 nucleotides matching TRBD1. This CDR3 is CASSFQGVGETQYF. The CDR3 DNA reads as TGCGCCAGCAGCTTCCAGGGGGTTGGAGAGACCCAGTACTTC.